This T cell receptor beta chain emerged from a study of CD8+CD57+ T cells in acquired aplastic anemia. The wider study: Sorted CD4+ and CD8+ cells yielded around 3.2 ug of DNA on average.

With V trimmed by 4 bases and J by 8 bases, 11 bases remained unmatched. From germline, CDR1 is SNHLY and CDR2 FYNNEI. The CDR3 length is 15 residues. The TCR beta profiling, which covered VDJ combination and CDR3 sequence, was carried out using genomic DNA as the template. Via MiXCR, TCRdb re-called the reads, giving one row per CDR3 protein. The sample contains about 110,000 distinct CDR3 sequences, approximately 49% of which appear only once. Findings and caveats of the study: CD8+ Simpson's diversity did not differ significantly between patients and controls.

On this clonotype: No antigen is known for it.

This chain links TRBV2 with TRBJ2-4; TRBD1 agrees at 7 bases. Sample: sorted CD4+, CD8+, or CD8+CD57+ T cells (not recorded which) from PBMCs. This clonotype was sampled from a human donor in good health, serving as a control. The CDR3 DNA follows: TGTGCCAGCAGTGTTAGGTACGAGGGGGCCGACATTCAGTACTTC. This codes for CASSVRYEGADIQYF.